A single sample is the source of the 14 T cell receptor beta chains below, sequenced in a study of T cell responses to AZD1222 COVID-19 vaccine. TCRdb keeps only in-frame clones here, not all; method: immunoSEQ multiplex PCR. The sample lists around 100,000 clones, around 86% occurring once. Sequences were derived from peripheral blood, sampled on day 0 of AZD1222 vaccination. The source is an adult in good health.

This clone was counted a single time. This chain joins TRBV28 and TRBJ2-7; 8 bases map to TRBD1. V lost 5 bases and J lost 2; bases outside the gene matches: 8. Germline loops: CDR1 MDHEN, CDR2 SYDVKM. The CDR3 has 15 residues. CDR3 residues: CASSPSYRGAYEQYF. CDR3 DNA sequence: TGTGCCAGCAGTCCATCATACAGGGGGGCCTACGAGCAGTACTTC.

The chain employs TRBV29-1 and TRBJ2-5; 9 bases map to TRBD1. CDR3 size: 17 residues. J was trimmed by 5 bases and V by 5 bases; bases with no gene match: 18. Germline CDR1 is SQVTM and CDR2 is ANQGSEA. The CDR3 region has the DNA TGCAGCGTTCAGCGGATGGCTCGAACAGGGGGCGGCGAGACCCAGTACTTC. Translating it yields CSVQRMARTGGGETQYF.

The chain recombines TRBV11-3 with TRBJ2-5; a weak D match, TRBD2 (5 bases). CDR3 length: 13 amino acids. The germline CDR1 and CDR2 sequences are SGHNT and YENEEA. The V and J ends lost 3 bases and 5 bases respectively, with 10 bases between them. CDR3 amino acids: CASSLSEEETQYF. CDR3 nucleotides: TGTGCCAGCAGCTTGTCGGAGGAGGAGACCCAGTACTTC.

This clone showed up just a few times. This chain joins TRBV9 and TRBJ1-1; possibly TRBD1 for D (6 bases). The CDR3 runs 14 residues. CDR1 is SGDLS and CDR2 is YYNGEE in the germline V gene. With 3 bases removed from V and 1 base from J, the gap between germline ends came to 10 bases. DNA for the CDR3: TGTGCCAGCAGCGCTCGACAGGAGAACACTGAAGCTTTCTTT. Protein: CASSARQENTEAFF.

The chain carries TRBV5-1 and TRBJ2-1; 13 positions agree with TRBD2. The length of the CDR3 is 15 residues. With V trimmed by 6 bases and J by 9 bases, 9 bases remained unmatched. Germline V gene data show CDR1 as SGHRS and CDR2 as YFSETQ. CDR3 coding DNA: TGCGCCAGCACCCATGGACTAGCGGGAGAGAGTGAGCAGTTCTTC. Its translation is CASTHGLAGESEQFF.

In this sample, this clone turned up a few times. The chain links TRBV7-2 to TRBJ1-5, with 7 nucleotides matching TRBD1. The CDR3 length is 15 residues. The V and J ends lost 1 base and 6 bases, in that order; junction bases with no gene match: 6. CDR1 and CDR2 from the germline V gene are SGHTA and FQGNSA. The CDR3 DNA follows: TGTGCCAGCAGCTTAGGGGACAGTTCAGGTCAGCCCCAGCATTTT. The encoded protein is CASSLGDSSGQPQHF.

The rearrangement links TRBV27 to TRBJ2-7, with a weak D call TRBD1 (6 bases). Germline V gives CDR1 MNHEY, CDR2 SMNVEV (reference sequence). Between the trimmed V and J ends, which lost 4 bases and 0 bases, there was a span of 13 bases. The length of the CDR3 is 15 residues. CDR3 DNA sequence: TGTGCCAGCAGTTCCACCGGGACAATCTCCTACGAGCAGTACTTC. Translated, it gives CASSSTGTISYEQYF.

The V call is TRBV7-2, the J call TRBJ2-7, with 7 bases that match TRBD1. The V and J ends lost 1 base and 7 bases, in that order; junction bases with no gene match: 4. CDR3 size: 13 residues. CDR1 SGHTA and CDR2 FQGNSA come from the germline V gene. This chain's CDR3 is CASSLDPRGEQYF. CDR3 nucleotides: TGTGCCAGCAGCTTAGACCCCAGGGGGGAGCAGTACTTC. Full variable domain (remainder filled in from reference TRBV7-2 and TRBJ2-7): GAGVSQSPSNKVTEKGKDVELRCDPISGHTALYWYRQSLGQGLEFLIYFQGNSAPDKSGLPSDRFSAERTGGSVSTLTIQRTQQEDSAVYLCASSLDPRGEQYFGPGTRLTVT.

The chain links TRBV4-3 to TRBJ1-1; D gene unclear. Germline CDR1 and CDR2: LGHNA and YSLEER. Trimming pared 3 bases from V and 4 bases from J, leaving 9 bases between. This CDR3 is built from 13 residues. CDR3 in amino acids: CASSQGSGTEAFF. CDR3 nucleotides: TGCGCCAGCAGCCAGGGTAGTGGCACTGAAGCTTTCTTT.

V usage is TRBV9 and J usage is TRBJ1-2; TRBD1 matches 9 bases. CDR1 is SGDLS, CDR2 YYNGEE, per germline. V lost 3 bases to trimming and J lost 1 base; unmatched junction nucleotides: 7. The CDR3 has 16 amino acids. This chain's CDR3 is CASSARRDRDNYGYTF. CDR3 bases: TGTGCCAGCAGCGCCCGCCGGGACAGGGATAACTATGGCTACACCTTC.

The chain uses TRBV27 and TRBJ1-6; the D gene is possibly TRBD1 (6 bases). The V and J ends lost 5 bases and 7 bases respectively, with 12 bases between them. Germline values: CDR1 MNHEY, CDR2 SMNVEV (reference sequence). The CDR3 extends over 14 amino acids. The CDR3 DNA sequence: TGTGCCAGCAGTCTCGACAGGTACAATTCACCCCTCCACTTT. Protein product: CASSLDRYNSPLHF.

The chain carries TRBV6-5 and TRBJ1-5; 7 bases map to TRBD1. The germline gives CDR1 MNHEY, CDR2 SVGAGI. J lost 6 bases, V lost 6 bases, and 8 bases had no gene match. This CDR3 has 14 residues. This CDR3 reads CASSSTQGGQPQHF. In DNA, the CDR3 is TGTGCCAGCAGCTCCACTCAGGGGGGTCAGCCCCAGCATTTT.

The V call is TRBV9, the J call TRBJ2-7; D not resolved. Germline V gene lookup returns CDR1 SGDLS and CDR2 YYNGEE. CDR3 length: 13 amino acids. V was trimmed by 0 bases and J by 3 bases, leaving 7 bases between them. CDR3 amino acids: CASSVAQGYEQYF. Written as DNA, the CDR3 is TGTGCCAGCAGCGTAGCTCAAGGCTACGAGCAGTACTTC.

As to this clone: The junction and the germline gene differ at one end; a read error may be behind it. The CDR3 reads CASSPGQGAAMAGELFF. The CDR3, as DNA: TGTGCTAGCAGCCCCGGACAGGGGGCCGCGATGGCCGGGGAGCTGTTTTTT. V is TRBV7-7 and J is TRBJ2-2, with 11 bases lining up with TRBD1. Germline V gene lookup returns CDR1 SSHAT and CDR2 FNYEAQ (reference sequence). The CDR3 extends over 17 amino acids.